Sequencing of this TCR beta chain was carried out in a study of breast tumors, draining lymph nodes, adjacent tissues. The study, taken as a whole, reports: The lymph node origin of tumor T cells was framed as consistent with a hypothesis, not demonstrated.

CDR3 length: 15 amino acids. Per the germline V gene, CDR1 is SGHTS and CDR2 is YDEGEE. After removal of 4 bases from V and 5 bases from J, the junction contained 6 bases not matched to a gene. As for this clonotype: Its specificity is unknown.

TCRdb re-called the multiplex PCR reads with MiXCR, one entry per CDR3 protein. The sample lists more than 50,000 distinct CDR3 sequences, 43% occurring once. The sequenced sample was breast tumor tissue. The receptor comes from a female donor with breast cancer. Some clones in this sample may be carry-over from other donors' samples. The rearrangement joins TRBV5-8 to TRBJ1-4, with TRBD1 identical over 9 bases. The CDR3 DNA sequence: TGTGCCAGCAGCAGATGGACAGGGGAGAATGAAAAACTGTTTTTT. It encodes CASSRWTGENEKLFF.